This T cell receptor beta chain was identified in a study of CXCR3-negative and CXCR3-positive naive CD8 T cells (dated by TCRdb to about 2019). In the study overall: In total, some 140 million TRB reads were obtained, corresponding to roughly 1.5 +/- 0.3 million reads per library. The diversity and physicochemical repertoire analyses included 11 donors pooled from two independent experiments. The TRBV-TRBJ cluster analysis covered naive subsets from 5 donors and memory cells from 3 donors. The paper as a whole reports these results and caveats: Freshly isolated PBMCs were used for most assays because CXCR3 expression went down partially after cryopreservation. Naive CXCR3-negative and CXCR3-positive cells from the same donor showed similar TRBV-TRBJ usage, whereas memory cells showed distinct patterns. Comparably high repertoire diversity was found in both naive subsets, whereas much lower repertoire diversity was found in memory CD8+ T cells. Because surface CD5, which is linked to self-reactivity in mice, was comparable between the naive subsets, TCR interaction strength was also inferred from TRB CDR3 physicochemical properties. Compared with CXCR3-negative naive cells, CXCR3-positive naive cells had TRB CDR3s with higher hydrophobicity (lower Kidera factor 4), lower energy, and higher strength and volume indices.

The listed sequencing device is NextSeq 550. The Human TCR Profiling Kit (MiLaboratory) was used to make UMI-labeled 5' RACE TRB cDNA libraries. cDNA synthesis used the entire amount of extracted RNA, and PCR amplification then used the entire amount of cDNA produced. Libraries were prepared in parallel with an identical number of PCR cycles. As for the original processing: With a minimum of two reads required per UMI, MIGEC and MiXCR pulled out about 52,000 +/- 9,100 unique UMI-labeled TRB cDNA molecules from each library. Each library averaged roughly 36,000 +/- 9,600 functional in-frame TRB CDR3 nucleotide clonotypes without stop codons. After downsampling to 5000 UMI-labeled TRB molecules per sample, diversity metrics, including normalized Shannon-Wiener and Chao1, were computed in VDJtools. VDJtools computed clonotype-size-weighted physicochemical properties of the central five CDR3 residues: interaction energy, strength, volume and Kidera factor 4. TCRdb reprocessed the reads; each CDR3 protein sequence makes one entry, and DNA is unavailable. Clone size and V and J calls follow TCRdb, not the original study. This sample's table has entries for 92,000 or so distinct CDR3 sequences. In total, the top ten clones hold about 1.1% of the sample.

In the case of this clonotype: It has no known antigen specificity.

Taken from the germline V gene (reference sequence), the CDR1 and CDR2 loops are MNHEY and SMNVEV. Reading from cysteine to phenylalanine, the CDR3 counts 13 amino acids. DNA is not recorded here. Each CD8+ T cell subset was flow-sorted in triplicate, with 250,000 to 350,000 cells per subset placed directly into RLT lysis buffer. To keep memory contaminants out, a stringent definition of naive CD8+ T cells was applied: CD45RO-CCR7+CD27+CD95-. Peripheral blood mononuclear cells were isolated from buffy coats using standard density gradient centrifugation. Naive CXCR3-negative and CXCR3-positive CD8+ T cells were flow-sorted using a FACSAria III. An RNeasy Mini Kit was used to extract total RNA from the sorted cells.

The chain was built from TRBV27 and TRBJ2-7. This TCR came from a human donor in good health. Some clones in this sample may be carry-over from other donors' samples. Sequencing used naive CXCR3- CD8+ T cells from blood. Reading the label with the study, this specimen's cell subset or site is: CD45RO-CCR7+CD27+CD95- naive CD8+ T cells lacking CXCR3 (TNR3-). CDR3 loop: CASSFGSNYEQYF.